This TCR beta chain emerged from a study of beta chain features in type 1 diabetes. Study observations and caveats: A moderate, significant TCRB CDR3 shortening appeared in type 1 diabetes across four CD4+ subsets.

The CDR3 contains 14 residues. The germline CDR1 and CDR2 sequences are SSHAT and FNYEAQ (reference sequence). Isolation of CD4+ naive, central memory, regulatory and stem cell-like memory cells was achieved by sorting via CD45RO/CCR7/CD25/CD127/CD95/CD27. This clone has just a few counts. Its specificity is not known. One junction end does not reproduce the germline sequence, and a read error may be involved. Since all of the isolated RNA was reverse transcribed, expressed TCRB transcripts were what got sequenced. Libraries were prepared by immunoSEQ multiplex PCR; TCRdb keeps only in-frame clonotypes and omits some of them. This sample yields hundreds of thousands of clones, of which over 12% are seen a single time; roughly 0.04% belongs to the top ten.

V is TRBV7-7 and J is TRBJ2-1; D call uncertain. This clonotype was obtained from a man aged 18 to 29 with type 1 diabetes. Material for sequencing was naive CD4+ T cells from blood. DNA for the CDR3: TGTGCTAGCAGCCCTGGGATAGGTGGCAATGAGCAGTTCTTC. Residues: CASSPGIGGNEQFF.